A selection of T cell receptor beta chains follows, all from one sample in a study of neurological immune-mediated disorders. MiXCR, applied by TCRdb to the 5' RACE reads, yields one record per CDR3 protein. Of approximately 36,000 distinct CDR3 sequences in the sample, roughly 3.2% were seen once. Sequenced material: PBMCs. These receptors originate from a woman aged 55-69 years with multiple sclerosis. Each CDR3 is given with its conserved first and last residue. Fields, in order: clone size, D gene, V gene, J gene, CDR3 DNA, CDR3 protein. A D gene is named only where the DNA matches it firmly. Rows may omit the clone size; those that give it use once, few, many or a size class.

clone size: many; D gene: NA; V gene: TRBV2; J gene: TRBJ2-7; CDR3 DNA: TGTGCCAGCATCAAAGTGTCCCCCTACGAGCAGTACTTC; CDR3 protein: CASIKVSPYEQYF
clone size: many; D gene: TRBD1; V gene: TRBV3-1; J gene: TRBJ1-1; CDR3 DNA: TGTGCCAGCAGCCAATACAGGGGGGCGACTGAAGCTTTCTTT; CDR3 protein: CASSQYRGATEAFF
clone size: NA; D gene: NA; V gene: TRBV2; J gene: TRBJ2-1; CDR3 DNA: TGTGCCAGCAGTGAAGCTGGGCGGGGGCGATACAATGAGCAGTTCTTC; CDR3 protein: CASSEAGRGRYNEQFF
clone size: many; D gene: NA; V gene: TRBV20-1; J gene: TRBJ1-2; CDR3 DNA: TGCAGTGCGGAGACACTGCTCTATGGCTACACCTTC; CDR3 protein: CSAETLLYGYTF
clone size: few; D gene: NA; V gene: TRBV11-3; J gene: TRBJ1-2; CDR3 DNA: TGTGCCAGCAGCGAAACGTCAGGGTATGGCTACACCTTC; CDR3 protein: CASSETSGYGYTF
clone size: many; D gene: NA; V gene: TRBV29-1; J gene: TRBJ1-1; CDR3 DNA: TGCAGCGGAGGAAGTACTGAAGCTTTCTTT; CDR3 protein: CSGGSTEAFF
clone size: many; D gene: NA; V gene: TRBV25-1; J gene: TRBJ1-4; CDR3 DNA: TGTGCCAGCAGTGAGTCGATGGGACCGAGTGCCTATAATGAAAAACTGTTTTTT; CDR3 protein: CASSESMGPSAYNEKLFF
clone size: few; D gene: NA; V gene: TRBV5-1; J gene: TRBJ2-2; CDR3 DNA: TGCGCCAGCAGCTTGGACGCCACCGGGGAGCTGTTTTTT; CDR3 protein: CASSLDATGELFF
clone size: many; D gene: TRBD1; V gene: TRBV20-1; J gene: TRBJ1-1; CDR3 DNA: TGCAGTGCCCTCGCCGGGACAGTGAACACTGAAGCTTTCTTT; CDR3 protein: CSALAGTVNTEAFF
clone size: many; D gene: NA; V gene: TRBV18; J gene: TRBJ2-1; CDR3 DNA: TGTGCCAGCTCACGGGACGGCAACCGCTACAATGAGCAGTTCTTC; CDR3 protein: CASSRDGNRYNEQFF
clone size: many; D gene: NA; V gene: TRBV24-1; J gene: TRBJ1-1; CDR3 DNA: TGTGCCACCAGTGACTCCGCGCAGGGGAGGGCTGAAGCTTTCTTT; CDR3 protein: CATSDSAQGRAEAFF
clone size: many; D gene: NA; V gene: TRBV20-1; J gene: TRBJ2-1; CDR3 DNA: TGCAGTGCTAGAGATGGGGCAAGGAATGAGCAGTTCTTC; CDR3 protein: CSARDGARNEQFF
clone size: many; D gene: NA; V gene: TRBV7-9; J gene: TRBJ2-7; CDR3 DNA: TGTGCCAGCAGCTTATATGGGTACGAGCAGTACTTC; CDR3 protein: CASSLYGYEQYF
clone size: many; D gene: TRBD1; V gene: TRBV10-3; J gene: TRBJ1-5; CDR3 DNA: TGTGCCATCAGCGACGGACAGGTGGGCAATCAGCCCCAGCATTTT; CDR3 protein: CAISDGQVGNQPQHF
clone size: many; D gene: NA; V gene: TRBV24-1; J gene: TRBJ2-4; CDR3 DNA: TGTGCCACCAGTGAGACTGATTTCCGGGGTCAAAACATTCAGTACTTC; CDR3 protein: CATSETDFRGQNIQYF
clone size: many; D gene: NA; V gene: TRBV4-1; J gene: TRBJ1-6; CDR3 DNA: TGCGCCAGCAGCCAAGCCTACAGGGCCCCTAATTCACCCCTCCACTTT; CDR3 protein: CASSQAYRAPNSPLHF
clone size: many; D gene: TRBD1; V gene: TRBV12-3/TRBV12-4; J gene: TRBJ1-2; CDR3 DNA: TGTGCCAGCAGTTTAGGGACAGGGGTCGGCTACACCTTC; CDR3 protein: CASSLGTGVGYTF
clone size: many; D gene: NA; V gene: TRBV7-7; J gene: TRBJ2-3; CDR3 DNA: TGTGCCAGCAGCTTAGATGGAATGGGGGCAGATACGCAGTATTTT; CDR3 protein: CASSLDGMGADTQYF
clone size: many; D gene: NA; V gene: TRBV11-2; J gene: TRBJ2-1; CDR3 DNA: TGTGCCAGCAGAAAAGTCGGGGGTCGGAGCTCCTACAATGAGCAGTTCTTC; CDR3 protein: CASRKVGGRSSYNEQFF
clone size: many; D gene: TRBD1; V gene: TRBV5-5; J gene: TRBJ2-1; CDR3 DNA: TGTGCCAGCGGGGAGACAGGGTCTCGAAATGAGCAGTTCTTC; CDR3 protein: CASGETGSRNEQFF
clone size: NA; D gene: NA; V gene: TRBV5-1; J gene: TRBJ2-2; CDR3 DNA: TGCGACAGCAGCAGCAACACCGGGGAGCTGTTTTTT; CDR3 protein: CDSSSNTGELFF
clone size: many; D gene: TRBD1; V gene: TRBV12-3/TRBV12-4; J gene: TRBJ1-2; CDR3 DNA: TGTGCCAGCAGGCCCGGGGTTGGGACAGGGTCGCGCTACACCTTC; CDR3 protein: CASRPGVGTGSRYTF